The rows below give T cell receptor beta chains drawn from one sample of a study of CD8 T cells in ankylosing spondylitis. Each CDR3 protein is one row after TCRdb ran MiXCR on the 5' RACE reads. The sample consists of 350,000 or so distinct CDR3 sequences, roughly 12% of them appearing once. Source material: blood, either unsorted or a sorted T cell fraction (not recorded which). All receptors come from a female donor with ankylosing spondylitis or in good health (not recorded which). Both conserved end residues are part of each CDR3. The D gene is left open where the match is weak. Only part of the rows carry a size: once, few, many, or a class if the clone is expanded.

j_gene,abundance,v_gene,d_gene,CDR3nt,CDR3aa
TRBJ2-4,many,TRBV12-5,.,TGTGCTAGTGCCGGACAGAGCCCCGGCATTCAGTACTTC,CASAGQSPGIQYF
TRBJ2-3,.,TRBV5-1,.,TGCGCCAGCAGCTTGGTCGGGGACGCAGATACGCAGTATTTT,CASSLVGDADTQYF
TRBJ2-3,.,TRBV12-3/TRBV12-4,.,TGTGCCAGCAGTTTATGGGGGCGCGGGACAGATACGCAGTATTTT,CASSLWGRGTDTQYF
TRBJ2-3,many,TRBV5-6,TRBD2,TGTGCCAGCAGGCCCGGACTAGCAGATACGCAGTATTTT,CASRPGLADTQYF
TRBJ1-5,.,TRBV28,.,TGTGCCAGCAGTCAAGGCGGGGCTAGCAATCAGCCCCAGCATTTT,CASSQGGASNQPQHF
TRBJ1-6,.,TRBV20-1,TRBD1,TGCAGTGCCACACAGGGGACAGGGGGGAGATCACCCCTCCACTTT,CSATQGTGGRSPLHF
TRBJ1-3,many,TRBV20-1,.,TGCAGTGCAAGGGGTCAACGAAACACCATATATTTT,CSARGQRNTIYF
TRBJ2-5,.,TRBV6-2/TRBV6-3,TRBD2,TGTGCCAGCAGTCACCCTCAAGCGGGAGGCCCACAAGAGACCCAGTACTTC,CASSHPQAGGPQETQYF
TRBJ2-7,few,TRBV20-1,.,TGCAGTGTCCGGGCCGTCGTAAAACACTCCTACGAGCAGTACTTC,CSVRAVVKHSYEQYF
TRBJ1-4,many,TRBV5-6,.,TGTGCCAGCAGCTTGGCGGGACGGCTGAATGAAAAACTGTTTTTT,CASSLAGRLNEKLFF
TRBJ2-3,many,TRBV20-1,.,TGCAGTGCTAGCCTGATCGGAATCACAGATACGCAGTATTTT,CSASLIGITDTQYF
TRBJ1-1,many,TRBV27,.,TGTGCCAGCAGTTTATTCCTTAGAGGGAACACTGAAGCTTTCTTT,CASSLFLRGNTEAFF
TRBJ2-5,many,TRBV5-1,.,TGCGCCAGCAGCTTGGACCGCGGAAAAGAGACCCAGTACTTC,CASSLDRGKETQYF
TRBJ2-7,many,TRBV5-1,.,TGCGCCAGCAGCTTGACACAGCCCCCCTACGAGCAGTACTTC,CASSLTQPPYEQYF
TRBJ1-2,.,TRBV7-9,TRBD1,TGTGCCAGCACATCATGGGACAGGACGGGCGCCTATGGCTACACCTTC,CASTSWDRTGAYGYTF
TRBJ1-6,many,TRBV27,TRBD1,TGTGCCAGCAGACCCCGGACAGGGATGAATTCACCCCTCCACTTT,CASRPRTGMNSPLHF
TRBJ1-5,many,TRBV20-1,.,TGCAGTGCTAGAAGGCCAGAACTAAGCAATCAGCCCCAGCATTTT,CSARRPELSNQPQHF
TRBJ2-7,many,TRBV20-1,.,TGCAGTGCTAGAGAAATTTCCTACGAGCAGTACTTC,CSAREISYEQYF
TRBJ2-1,many,TRBV20-1,.,TGCAGTGCTAGTCAGACGGTTGGAAATGAGCAGTTCTTC,CSASQTVGNEQFF
TRBJ1-2,.,TRBV12-3/TRBV12-4,TRBD1,TGTGCCAGCATTATGGACAGGGGTGATGGCTACACCTTC,CASIMDRGDGYTF
TRBJ2-7,.,TRBV28,.,TGTGCCAGCAATCAGGGCGCCTACGAGCAGTACTTC,CASNQGAYEQYF
TRBJ2-1,.,TRBV20-1,TRBD2,TGCAGTGCTAGAGATGCTAGCGGGGGGATGGGGAATGAGCAGTTCTTC,CSARDASGGMGNEQFF
TRBJ1-4,.,TRBV7-2,.,TGTGCCAGCAGCGCAGGTCCCCGTTTTGAAAAACTGTTTTTT,CASSAGPRFEKLFF
TRBJ2-7,.,TRBV5-4,.,TGTGCCAGCAGCTTGGGGGTGTGGGACGAGCAGTACTTC,CASSLGVWDEQYF
TRBJ2-3,many,TRBV7-9,TRBD1,TGTGCCAGCAGGTCGGGGACAGCCACAGATACGCAGTATTTT,CASRSGTATDTQYF
TRBJ2-6,.,TRBV5-1,.,TGCGCCAGCAGCCCCCAGGCCTCTGGGGCCAACGTCCTGACTTTC,CASSPQASGANVLTF
TRBJ2-4,.,TRBV5-6,TRBD1,TGTGCCAGCAGCTCGGACAGGGCGGAGACCAAAAACATTCAGTACTTC,CASSSDRAETKNIQYF
TRBJ1-2,.,TRBV5-1,TRBD1,TGCTCCAGCAGCTTGGCCACGGACAGGGGAGATAACTATGGCTACACCTTC,CSSSLATDRGDNYGYTF
TRBJ2-3,many,TRBV7-9,TRBD2,TGTGCCAGCAACCTTGGCGGGAGGGGAACAGATACGCAGTATTTT,CASNLGGRGTDTQYF
TRBJ2-3,many,TRBV5-1,.,TGCGCCAGCAGCTTGGAGGGACTCTCTAGCACAGATACGCAGTATTTT,CASSLEGLSSTDTQYF
TRBJ2-7,.,TRBV5-1,.,TGCGCCAGCAGCGAGCAGGGGCGCGAGCAGTACTTC,CASSEQGREQYF
TRBJ2-5,few,TRBV12-3/TRBV12-4,TRBD2,TGTGCCAGCAGTCCCCCTGTAGCGGGAGTAGGGGAGACCCAGTACTTC,CASSPPVAGVGETQYF
TRBJ1-2,.,TRBV10-2,TRBD1,TGCGCCATCAGGACAGGGGCAAGTACTGGCTACCCCTTC,CAIRTGASTGYPF
TRBJ1-5,many,TRBV20-1,.,TGCAGTGCAGTATCAGGGGATCAGCCCCAGCATTTT,CSAVSGDQPQHF
TRBJ2-3,few,TRBV20-1,.,TGCAGTGCCCCCCCCTCGGGCCCAGGGTTAAGTACGCAGTATTTT,CSAPPSGPGLSTQYF
TRBJ1-6,.,TRBV4-3,.,TGCGCCAGCAGCCAAGGGCCGAGGGAAATTGATAATTCACCCCTCCACTTT,CASSQGPREIDNSPLHF
TRBJ2-1,.,TRBV3-1,TRBD2,TGTGCCAGCAGCCAAACGGGACTAGCGGGAGGGCTTGAGCAGTTCTTC,CASSQTGLAGGLEQFF
TRBJ2-1,few,TRBV7-8,TRBD1,TGTGCCAGCAGCTTAGTAGGGGACAGGGGAGTTCCCCATGAGCAGTTCTTC,CASSLVGDRGVPHEQFF
TRBJ1-2,few,TRBV5-1,.,TGCGCCAGCAGCCTTAACGACGCCTCCGGGGGTGGCTACACCTTC,CASSLNDASGGGYTF
TRBJ1-4,many,TRBV7-2,.,TGTGCCAGCAGCTTGGACGGAGCCAAAAAACTGTTTTTT,CASSLDGAKKLFF
TRBJ2-1,many,TRBV29-1,.,TGCAGCGTTGAAGGGTTAGCCCGACCTAGGAGCTCCTACAATGAGCAGTTCTTC,CSVEGLARPRSSYNEQFF
TRBJ1-1,.,TRBV4-2,.,TGTGCCAGCAGCCAAGTAGGGAGTTCGGGCGTGATCATGAACACTGAAGCTTTCTTT,CASSQVGSSGVIMNTEAFF
TRBJ2-7,many,TRBV5-1,TRBD2,TGCGCCAGCAGCGTCCTAGCGGGAGAAACCTACGAGCAGTACTTC,CASSVLAGETYEQYF
TRBJ1-5,.,TRBV19,TRBD1,TGTGCCAGTAATGTACAGGGGGTCGATTATAGCAATCAGCCCCAGCATTTT,CASNVQGVDYSNQPQHF
TRBJ2-7,.,TRBV3-1,.,TGTGCCTGCAGCCAAGGGGCAGCTTTTGAGAGCTCCTACGAGCAGTACTTC,CACSQGAAFESSYEQYF
TRBJ2-5,many,TRBV6-5,.,TGTGCCAGCAGTTACGAGATTGGAGTTCAAGAGACCCAGTACTTC,CASSYEIGVQETQYF
TRBJ2-3,few,TRBV20-1,.,TGCTGTGCCGCGCCTTTTGTCGGGATAAACGGGGATACGCAGTATTTT,CCAAPFVGINGDTQYF
TRBJ2-1,few,TRBV19,.,TGTGCCAGTAGTATAGTCCCGGGCAATGAGCAGTTCTTC,CASSIVPGNEQFF
TRBJ2-3,many,TRBV4-3,TRBD1,TGCGCCAGCAGCTCACAGGGGTACACAGATACGCAGTATTTT,CASSSQGYTDTQYF
TRBJ2-3,many,TRBV29-1,.,TGCAGCGTAAATCATCAGCCGGCGGATACGCAGTATTTT,CSVNHQPADTQYF
TRBJ2-1,many,TRBV5-1,.,TGCGCCAGCAGCCTGGATCAGGGTAGGGGTACCGAGCAGTTCTTC,CASSLDQGRGTEQFF
TRBJ2-1,many,TRBV5-1,TRBD2,TGCGCCAGCAGCAGAGCGGGGGGATCCTACAATGAGCAGTTCTTC,CASSRAGGSYNEQFF
TRBJ2-7,many,TRBV12-3/TRBV12-4,.,TGTGCCAGCACCCTTGACAGCGGATCCTACGAGCAGTACTTC,CASTLDSGSYEQYF
TRBJ2-1,many,TRBV19,.,TGTGCCAGTAGTCCCGGACGCAATAACAATGAGCAGTTCTTC,CASSPGRNNNEQFF
TRBJ1-5,.,TRBV9,.,TGTGCCAGCAGCGTAGAATCGTGGCAGCCCCAGCATTTT,CASSVESWQPQHF
TRBJ1-2,many,TRBV20-1,TRBD1,TGCAGTGCTACCCCGACAGGGGGCTTCTATGGCTACACCTTC,CSATPTGGFYGYTF
TRBJ2-3,many,TRBV6-1,.,TGTGCCAGCAGCCCCCTTTCACGGCTTGATACGCAGTATTTT,CASSPLSRLDTQYF